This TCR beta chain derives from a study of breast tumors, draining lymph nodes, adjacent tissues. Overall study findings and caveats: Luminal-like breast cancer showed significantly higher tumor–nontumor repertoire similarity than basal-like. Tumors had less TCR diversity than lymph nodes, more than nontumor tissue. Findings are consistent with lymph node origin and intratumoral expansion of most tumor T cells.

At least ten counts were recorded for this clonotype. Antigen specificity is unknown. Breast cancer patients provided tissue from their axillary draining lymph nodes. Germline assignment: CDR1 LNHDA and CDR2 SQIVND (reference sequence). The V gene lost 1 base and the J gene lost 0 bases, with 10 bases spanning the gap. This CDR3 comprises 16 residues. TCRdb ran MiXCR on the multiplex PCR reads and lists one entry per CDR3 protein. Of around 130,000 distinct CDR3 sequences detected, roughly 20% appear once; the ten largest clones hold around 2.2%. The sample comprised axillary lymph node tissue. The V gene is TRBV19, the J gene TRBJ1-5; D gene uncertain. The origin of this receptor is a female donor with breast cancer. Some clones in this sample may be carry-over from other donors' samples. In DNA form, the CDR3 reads TGTGCCAGTAGTATAGTCGGCAGCCATAGCAATCAGCCCCAGCATTTT. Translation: CASSIVGSHSNQPQHF. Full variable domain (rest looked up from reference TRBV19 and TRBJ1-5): DGGITQSPKYLFRKEGQNVTLSCEQNLNHDAMYWYRQDPGQGLRLIYYSQIVNDFQKGDIAEGYSVSREKKESFPLTVTSAQKNPTAFYLCASSIVGSHSNQPQHFGDGTRLSIL.